This T cell receptor (beta chain) was obtained from a study of cytomegalovirus exposure and HLA in healthy donors. Study conclusions and caveats: Listed as cytomegalovirus-associated were more than 150 TCR beta chains. A later analysis linked 15,000 to 20,000 TCR beta sequences to HLA alleles at 0.05 false discovery rate.

Looked up from germline, CDR1 is LNHDA and CDR2 is SQIVND (reference sequence). CDR3 size: 15 residues. Trimming removed 10 bases from V and 3 bases from J; junction bases left unmatched: 10. The PCR used 60 Vbeta and 13 Jbeta primers. Libraries were prepared by immunoSEQ multiplex PCR; TCRdb keeps only in-frame clonotypes and omits some of them. The data show under 200,000 clones, 60% to 80% seen once. Sample share makes this clone medium-sized. Its matching antigen is unknown. The sequence was collected from a female donor in good health and CMV-seronegative. The sequenced material came from PBMCs. This sequence joins TRBV19 and TRBJ1-5; the match to TRBD1 covers 9 bases. This chain's CDR3 is CATDRGQHDNQPQHF. The CDR3 DNA follows: TGTGCCACGGACAGGGGACAACACGACAATCAGCCCCAGCATTTT.